The T cell receptor beta chain under discussion was sequenced for a study of graft-versus-host responses after intestinal transplantation. Study summary: Anti-thymocyte globulin induction, then tacrolimus and steroids for 3 to 4 years, went to all recipients.

Study-wide results and limits: Allografts of one patient group, those with graft-donor T cell macrochimerism, had high graft-versus-host to host-versus-graft clonal ratios. Early after transplant, HvG clones declined as circulating GvH clones peaked. There were GvH clones found in recipient marrow, and some of them appeared first in ileum or blood.

Points on this clone: Its specificity is unknown.

V was trimmed by 0 bases and J by 2 bases, leaving 12 bases between them. Germline CDR1 reads GTSNPN; CDR2 reads SVGIG (reference sequence). The CDR3 runs 15 residues. Generated by immunoSEQ multiplex PCR, the TCRdb table keeps only in-frame clones and is missing some. In the table there are around 45,000 clones, approximately 91% of which are singletons. Sequencing used unstimulated CD4+ T cells sorted from spleen or lymph node cells, obtained before transplant. V and J are TRBV30 and TRBJ2-3; D not resolved. This sequence originates from a human donor who was the organ donor for an intestinal transplant. The CDR3, as DNA: TGTGCCTGGAGTGTTTCGGGCAGACCCACAGATACGCAGTATTTT. It is translated as CAWSVSGRPTDTQYF. Complete variable domain (other parts from reference TRBV30 and TRBJ2-3): SQTIHQWPATLVQPVGSPLSLECTVEGTSNPNLYWYRQAAGRGLQLLFYSVGIGQISSEVPQNLSASRPQDRQFILSSKKLLLSDSGFYLCAWSVSGRPTDTQYFGPGTRLTVL.